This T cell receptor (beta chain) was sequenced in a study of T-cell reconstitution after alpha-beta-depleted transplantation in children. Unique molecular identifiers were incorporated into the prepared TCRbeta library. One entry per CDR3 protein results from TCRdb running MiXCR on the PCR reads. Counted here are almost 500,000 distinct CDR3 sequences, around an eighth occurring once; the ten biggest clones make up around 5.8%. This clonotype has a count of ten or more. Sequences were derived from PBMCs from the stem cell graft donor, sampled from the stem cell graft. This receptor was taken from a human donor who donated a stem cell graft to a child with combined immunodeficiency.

The CDR3 nucleotides read TGTGCCAGCAGCCCACCGACAGGGGCCAGAACTGAAGCTTTCTTT. This codes for CASSPPTGARTEAFF. The V gene is TRBV6-5, the J gene TRBJ1-1; 8 nucleotides align to TRBD1. Trimming took 6 bases from V and 5 from J; bases not matched to a gene: 11. This CDR3 comprises 15 residues. Germline V CDR1 and CDR2: MNHEY, SVGAGI.